The 22 T cell receptor beta chains below all came from one sample that was sequenced in a study of blood T cell repertoires in COVID-19. Data came from immunoSEQ multiplex PCR; TCRdb stores just in-frame clones and leaves some out. Found here are fewer than 250,000 clones, 88% of them singletons; the top ten hold 4.4%. Material: peripheral blood. These receptors were collected from a human donor in a cohort sampled during active COVID-19.

The J gene is TRBJ2-2, the V gene TRBV12-3 or TRBV12-4, with D hard to call. This CDR3 has 13 amino acids. V was cut by 1 base and J by 4 bases, with 4 bases left in between. CDR3 protein: CASSLDFTGELFF. In DNA, the CDR3 is TGTGCCAGCAGTTTAGACTTCACCGGGGAGCTGTTTTTT.

V usage is TRBV5-1 and J usage is TRBJ2-7; 7 positions agree with TRBD1. With 1 base clipped from V and 0 bases from J, the junction kept 4 bases outside the gene matches. Germline lookup yields CDR1 SGHRS and CDR2 YFSETQ. CDR3 length: 15 amino acids. The CDR3 DNA sequence: TGCGCCAGCAGCTTGACAGGGGCATACTCCTACGAGCAGTACTTC. Amino acid sequence: CASSLTGAYSYEQYF.

This clone appeared a single time. V usage is TRBV30 and J usage is TRBJ1-5, with TRBD1 matching over 8 bases. CDR1 is GTSNPN, CDR2 SVGIG, per germline (reference sequence). CDR3 length equals 12 residues. V was clipped by 5 bases and J by 4 bases; unmatched bases: 1. Here the CDR3 DNA reads TGTGCCTGGGGGACAGGTAATCAGCCCCAGCATTTT. Its translation: CAWGTGNQPQHF.

This clone was counted once. CDR3 amino acids: CASSQGNWGRIVQTQYF. For the CDR3, the DNA is TGCGCCAGCAGCCAAGGGAACTGGGGCAGGATCGTGCAGACCCAGTACTTC. This chain joins TRBV4-1 and TRBJ2-5; perhaps TRBD1 as D (5 bases). Deletions cut 1 base from V and 6 bases from J, with 21 bases between. CDR1 and CDR2 from the germline V gene are MGHRA and YSYEKL. The CDR3 spans 17 residues.

With regard to this clone: This same CDR3 is encoded by further DNA sequences in the sample. The chain combines TRBV6-2 or TRBV6-3 with TRBJ2-7; D perhaps matches TRBD1 (6 bases). The CDR3 extends over 15 amino acids. The V gene lost 3 bases and the J gene lost 1 base, with 13 bases spanning the gap. CDR1 and CDR2 from the germline V gene are MNHEY and SVGEGT. CDR3 residues: CASSYGQGFSYEQYF. CDR3 nucleotides: TGTGCCAGCAGTTATGGTCAGGGGTTTTCCTACGAGCAGTACTTC.

This chain joins TRBV10-3 and TRBJ1-3; D gene uncertain. CDR1 and CDR2 from the germline V gene are ENHRY and SYGVKD. V was trimmed by 7 bases and J by 0 bases, leaving 10 bases between them. The CDR3 is 14 amino acids. CDR3 nucleotide sequence: TGTGCCATCACTGACACTACCTCTGGAAACACCATATATTTT. This translates into CAITDTTSGNTIYF.

The table lists this clone with a count of one. This rearrangement joins TRBV28 to TRBJ2-5, with TRBD2 identical over 12 bases. V lost 6 bases to trimming and J lost 4 bases; unmatched junction nucleotides: 9. CDR3 size: 16 residues. CDR1 and CDR2 (germline): MDHEN, SYDVKM. This CDR3 reads CASRRQASGRAETQYF. CDR3 nucleotides: TGTGCCAGCAGGCGACAAGCTAGCGGGAGGGCAGAGACCCAGTACTTC.

V gene TRBV30 combines with J gene TRBJ1-2; 7 bases agree with TRBD1. Trimming cost V 0 bases and J 5 bases; bases outside gene matches: 9. The CDR3 is 15 amino acids. The germline CDR1 and CDR2 sequences are GTSNPN and SVGIG (reference sequence). The CDR3 bases are TGTGCCTGGAGTGTTACGCTGGGACAGCTATATGGCTACACCTTC. Protein product: CAWSVTLGQLYGYTF.

This clone was observed many times. The J gene is TRBJ1-6, the V gene TRBV2, with D maybe TRBD1 (6 bases). Trimming removed 5 bases from V and 13 bases from J, with 18 bases in between. The length of the CDR3 is 14 residues. CDR1 is SNHLY and CDR2 is FYNNEI in the germline V gene. The CDR3 loop reads CASSKPGGPSPLHF. The CDR3 region has the DNA TGTGCCAGCAGTAAGCCCGGGGGGCCGAGTCCCCTCCACTTT.

The CDR3 is CASSLSVYSIRLYEQYF. The CDR3 DNA sequence: TGTGCCAGCAGCTTATCGGTGTATTCCATTCGTTTATACGAGCAGTACTTC. V usage is TRBV11-2 and J usage is TRBJ2-7; no definite D call. V shed 2 bases and J shed 4 bases, with 21 bases lying between them. The CDR3 totals 17 residues. The germline V gene encodes CDR1 SGHAT and CDR2 FQNNGV.

The chain employs TRBV27 and TRBJ1-5, with D tentatively TRBD1 (6 bases). The CDR3 runs to 15 residues. Trimming removed 8 bases from V and 0 bases from J, with 14 bases in between. In germline, CDR1 is MNHEY, CDR2 SMNVEV (reference sequence). Here the CDR3 reads CASRGGRGSNQPQHF. The CDR3 DNA reads TGTGCCAGCCGAGGAGGCAGGGGTAGCAATCAGCCCCAGCATTTT.

The chain is built from TRBV6-6 and TRBJ2-7; 10 nucleotides agree with TRBD1. V dropped 4 bases and J dropped 3; count of bases not matched to a gene: 6. The CDR3 loop spans 15 amino acids. Germline-derived CDR1 and CDR2 are MNHNY and SVGAGI (reference sequence). The CDR3 region has the DNA TGTGCCAGCAGTTTGGGGTGGACAGGGGGCTACGAGCAGTACTTC. Its protein product is CASSLGWTGGYEQYF.

This chain joins TRBV7-2 and TRBJ2-7; TRBD2 might be the D (6 bases). CDR3 length equals 14 residues. Deletions cut 5 bases from V and 6 bases from J, with 17 bases between. The germline CDR1 and CDR2 sequences are SGHTA and FQGNSA. In DNA form, the CDR3 reads TGTGCCAGCAGCCCGCTAGCGTCCCCACCCGAGCAGTACTTC. It encodes CASSPLASPPEQYF.

V gene TRBV14 combines with J gene TRBJ2-3, with TRBD2 matching 7 bases. The CDR3 totals 16 residues. V was clipped by 1 base and J by 4 bases; unmatched bases: 8. Germline V CDR1 and CDR2: SGHDN, FVKESK. CDR3 amino acids: CASSQGWDYSSDTQYF. For the CDR3, the DNA is TGTGCCAGCAGCCAAGGGTGGGACTATTCGTCAGATACGCAGTATTTT.

This clone was recorded only once. This chain joins TRBV4-1 and TRBJ1-5, with a weak D call TRBD1 (6 bases). CDR1 is MGHRA, CDR2 YSYEKL, per germline. V dropped 7 bases and J dropped 0 bases, with 13 bases sitting between them. This CDR3 contains 15 residues. In nucleotides, the CDR3 is TGCGCCAGCAACAAAAAGGACAGTAGCAATCAGCCCCAGCATTTT. Its translation is CASNKKDSSNQPQHF.

This CDR3 reads CASTTQKSGTSGGLAKNIQYF. DNA of the CDR3: TGTGCCAGTACCACGCAAAAATCCGGGACTAGCGGGGGCCTAGCCAAAAACATTCAGTACTTC. V usage is TRBV19 and J usage is TRBJ2-4, with 14 bases aligning to TRBD2. J gave up 0 bases and V 7 bases, and 17 bases lay outside the gene matches. The germline V gene encodes CDR1 LNHDA and CDR2 SQIVND (reference sequence). The CDR3 has 21 amino acids.

The chain uses TRBV5-1 and TRBJ2-7; D is possibly TRBD1 (6 bases). Trimming cost V 4 bases and J 4 bases, with 18 bases left between them. This CDR3 region has 15 residues. In germline, CDR1 is SGHRS, CDR2 YFSETQ. CDR3 in DNA: TGCGCCAGCAGCCAACAGGGACCAAGTCCTTACGAGCAGTACTTC. Translated, it gives CASSQQGPSPYEQYF.

The chain employs TRBV3-1 (or the pseudogene TRBV3-2) and TRBJ2-5; no clear D gene. Trimming pared 0 bases from V and 1 base from J, leaving 6 bases between. Germline CDR1 and CDR2: LGHDT and YNNKEL (reference sequence). This CDR3 contains 14 residues. The CDR3 nucleotides are TGTGCCAGCAGCCAAGATGTAGCCCAAGAGACCCAGTACTTC. Encoded protein: CASSQDVAQETQYF.

The chain employs TRBV7-2 and TRBJ2-7; 7 positions agree with TRBD1. The CDR3 is 16 residues long. CDR1 and CDR2 (germline): SGHTA, FQGNSA. Unmatched junction bases numbered 12, after V lost 5 bases and J lost 2 bases. The CDR3 here is CASSLTGDVTTYEQYF. For the CDR3, the DNA is TGTGCCAGCAGCCTTACAGGGGACGTTACTACCTACGAGCAGTACTTC.

This sequence joins TRBV30 and TRBJ2-7; 8 nucleotides align to TRBD1. Losses at the gene ends were 0 bases for V and 7 bases for J; bases not matched to a gene: 11. This CDR3 has 15 residues. CDR1 GTSNPN and CDR2 SVGIG come from the germline V gene (reference sequence). In nucleotides, the CDR3 is TGTGCCTGGAGTGTACGCCCGGGACAGGTAGGTGAGCAGTACTTC. Protein: CAWSVRPGQVGEQYF.

This sequence joins TRBV4-2 and TRBJ2-1; D is possibly TRBD1 (7 bases). The CDR3 consists of 16 residues. V was cut by 3 bases and J by 8 bases, with 20 bases left in between. Germline CDR1 and CDR2: LGHNA and YNFKEQ. The CDR3 DNA reads as TGTGCCAGCAGCCAGAACCTACGACAGGGAGGCGATGAGCAGTTCTTC. It encodes CASSQNLRQGGDEQFF.

In its sample, this clone was seen a few times. The V gene is TRBV6-1, the J gene TRBJ2-7, with 10 bases identical to TRBD2. CDR1 is MNHNS, CDR2 SASEGT, per germline. This CDR3 comprises 15 residues. J was trimmed by 0 bases and V by 2 bases; bases with no gene match: 1. The CDR3 protein is CASSELAGASYEQYF. In DNA form, the CDR3 reads TGTGCCAGCAGTGAACTAGCGGGGGCCTCCTACGAGCAGTACTTC.